These 23 T cell receptor beta chains originate from one sample sequenced in a study of T cells in Graves' hyperthyroidism and ophthalmopathy. Regions amplified from RNA transcripts were the TCR beta CDR3 regions. TCR CDR3 underwent first-round RT-PCR with the HTBI primer set. TCRdb reanalysed the multiplex PCR reads using MiXCR and keeps one entry per CDR3 protein. The repertoire holds about 610,000 distinct CDR3 sequences, with more than 15% as singletons. Material for sequencing was blood. These TCRs come from a woman aged 40 to 50 with Graves' ophthalmopathy.

Details on this clonotype: Since a much larger clone is just one base distant, this may be a read error. The CDR3 reads CASELNTEAFF. The CDR3 DNA is TGTGCCAGCGAGTTGAACACTGAAGCTTTCTTT. The chain employs TRBV28 and TRBJ1-1; D unclear. Trimming removed 8 bases at V and 0 bases at J, with 4 bases between. The CDR3 sequence is 11 residues long. From germline, CDR1 is MDHEN and CDR2 SYDVKM.

As to this clonotype: Its ends do not fully match the called genes, so a read error is possible. This chain uses TRBV19 with TRBJ2-2; D not certain. Germline V CDR1 and CDR2: LNHDA, SQIVND (reference sequence). The CDR3 extends over 14 amino acids. The CDR3 loop reads CASKRSVNTRELFF. The DNA of the CDR3 is TGTGCCAGTAAGAGGTCTGTGAACACCAGGGAGCTGTTTTTT. The variable domain in full, with the rest retrieved from reference TRBV19 and TRBJ2-2, is DGGITQSPKYLFRKEGQNVTLSCEQNLNHDAMYWYRQDPGQGLRLIYYSQIVNDFQKGDIAEGYSVSREKKESFPLTVTSAQKNPTAFYLCASKRSVNTRELFFGEGSRLTVL.

The chain links TRBV11-2 to TRBJ2-1; weak D call: TRBD2 (5 bases). The V and J ends lost 3 bases and 6 bases respectively, with 24 bases between them. CDR1 and CDR2 from the germline V gene are SGHAT and FQNNGV. The CDR3 runs to 18 residues. The CDR3 here is CASSLELPRAFSFNEQFF. As DNA, the CDR3 is TGTGCCAGCAGCTTGGAACTGCCGAGGGCCTTCTCTTTCAATGAGCAGTTCTTC.

J is TRBJ2-1 and V is TRBV5-1; 7 bases agree with TRBD1. The CDR3 runs 15 residues. The V gene's germline CDR1 is SGHRS and CDR2 YFSETQ. V lost 4 bases to trimming and J lost 4 bases; unmatched junction nucleotides: 8. The DNA for the CDR3 is TGCGCCAGCAGCCTAGGGGGCGTCCTATACAATGAGCAGTTCTTC. Amino acids: CASSLGGVLYNEQFF.

This clonotype appeared a few times. This chain connects TRBV5-1 to TRBJ2-3; 8 positions match TRBD2. Germline loops: CDR1 SGHRS, CDR2 YFSETQ. This CDR3 is 15 amino acids long. V was pared by 4 bases and J by 2 bases, with 6 bases of the junction left unmatched. The CDR3 here is CASSPTSGYTDTQYF. DNA of the CDR3: TGCGCCAGCAGCCCCACTAGCGGCTACACAGATACGCAGTATTTT.

The chain uses TRBV15 and TRBJ1-3, with 8 bases aligning to TRBD1. J lost 3 bases, V lost 2 bases, and 6 bases had no gene match. This CDR3 is built from 16 residues. Per the germline V gene, CDR1 is LNHNV and CDR2 is YYDKDF (reference sequence). The CDR3 bases are TGTGCCACCAGCAGAACCCTTACAGGGGGTGGAAACACCATATATTTT. Protein product: CATSRTLTGGGNTIYF. The full variable domain, in which reference TRBV15 and TRBJ1-3 provide the parts outside the CDR3, is DAMVIQNPRYQVTQFGKPVTLSCSQTLNHNVMYWYQQKSSQAPKLLFHYYDKDFNNEADTPDNFQSRRPNTSFCFLDIRSPGLGDTAMYLCATSRTLTGGGNTIYFGEGSWLTVV.

This chain connects TRBV19 to TRBJ2-7, with TRBD2 matching over 12 bases. Germline V gene lookup returns CDR1 LNHDA and CDR2 SQIVND (reference sequence). The trim removed 7 bases at V and 5 bases at J, leaving 6 bases unmatched. The CDR3 spans 14 residues. The CDR3 bases are TGTGCCAGTAAAAGGACTAGCGGGGCCCACGAGCAGTACTTC. This translates into CASKRTSGAHEQYF.

For the CDR3, the DNA is TGTGCCAGCAGTTGGCTAGCGGGAGGTCGAAATACGCAGTATTTT. This gives the protein CASSWLAGGRNTQYF. This chain connects TRBV6-5 to TRBJ2-3; TRBD2 aligns across 11 bases. With V trimmed by 4 bases and J by 7 bases, 7 bases remained unmatched. CDR3 size: 15 residues. Germline values: CDR1 MNHEY, CDR2 SVGAGI.

The table lists this clonotype with many counts. The chain uses TRBV2 and TRBJ2-1; 7 nucleotides agree with TRBD2. Germline V gene data show CDR1 as SNHLY and CDR2 as FYNNEI. The CDR3 is 12 amino acids. V dropped 7 bases and J dropped 6; count of bases not matched to a gene: 3. The CDR3 loop is CASTRTSNEQFF. The DNA of the CDR3 is TGTGCCAGCACCCGGACTAGCAATGAGCAGTTCTTC.

Here the CDR3 reads CSAIGATSRTDTQYF. As DNA, the CDR3 is TGCAGTGCTATCGGGGCTACCTCACGCACAGATACGCAGTATTTT. The chain uses TRBV20-1 and TRBJ2-3; either TRBD1 or TRBD2 may fit D (5 bases each). Germline V gene data show CDR1 as DFQATT and CDR2 as SNEGSKA (reference sequence). This CDR3 comprises 15 residues. V lost 4 bases to trimming and J lost 1 base, with 15 bases between them.

This clonotype appeared many times. CDR3 sequence reads: CASSLWSSSYNEQFF. In DNA, the CDR3 is TGTGCCAGCAGTTTGTGGTCTAGCTCCTACAATGAGCAGTTCTTC. The V gene is TRBV2, the J gene TRBJ2-1; no definite D call. Trimming shortened V by 5 bases and J by 0 bases, and 11 bases separated the two germline ends. The CDR3 totals 15 residues. The germline CDR1 and CDR2 sequences are SNHLY and FYNNEI.

Ten or more counts support this clonotype. This chain links TRBV29-1 with TRBJ2-3, with D possibly TRBD1 on 5 matching bases. CDR1 and CDR2 from the germline V gene are SQVTM and ANQGSEA. Trimming took off 5 bases at V and 4 bases at J, with 10 bases between the two ends. The CDR3 is 12 residues long. CDR3 region: CSVRLGADTQYF. As DNA, the CDR3 is TGCAGCGTTAGGTTAGGGGCAGATACGCAGTATTTT.

The table lists this clonotype with many counts. The chain combines TRBV5-1 with TRBJ2-5, with TRBD2 matching over 11 bases. This CDR3 contains 17 residues. With V trimmed by 4 bases and J by 5 bases, 13 bases remained unmatched. The germline CDR1 and CDR2 sequences are SGHRS and YFSETQ. The CDR3 reads CASSRTSGHPGGETQYF. The CDR3 nucleotides are TGCGCCAGCAGCCGGACTAGCGGGCACCCCGGAGGGGAGACCCAGTACTTC.

The chain joins TRBV6-1 to TRBJ1-1; 10 bases align to TRBD1. The V segment lost 6 bases and the J segment 11 bases; nucleotides outside the gene matches: 9. CDR3 length: 13 amino acids. From germline, CDR1 is MNHNS and CDR2 SASEGT. CDR3: CASSLRDRGDAFF. CDR3 in DNA: TGTGCCAGCAGCCTCCGGGACAGGGGTGACGCTTTCTTT.

A few counts support this clonotype. This chain links TRBV3-1 with TRBJ1-4; tentatively, D is TRBD1 (6 bases). CDR3 length equals 14 residues. The germline gives CDR1 LGHDT, CDR2 YNNKEL (reference sequence). The V gene lost 5 bases and the J gene lost 8 bases, with 15 bases spanning the gap. CDR3 nucleotides: TGTGCCAGCAGCTCCACTGGAGGGGGGGAAAAACTGTTTTTT. Its translation is CASSSTGGGEKLFF.

Comment on this clonotype: This may arise from a read error, as a much more abundant clone is one base away. The chain has TRBV30 and TRBJ1-2, with 10 bases aligning to TRBD1. The CDR3 totals 12 residues. CDR1 GTSNPN and CDR2 SVGIG come from the germline V gene (reference sequence). The CDR3: CVWDDRGHGYTF. DNA for the CDR3: TGTGTCTGGGATGACAGGGGGCACGGCTACACCTTC.

This clonotype was seen ten or more times. The rearrangement uses TRBV5-5 and TRBJ2-1; 11 bases match TRBD2. V shed 2 bases and J 4 bases; nucleotides not matched to a gene: 2. Germline loops: CDR1 SGHKS, CDR2 YYEKEE (reference sequence). CDR3 length: 15 residues. This CDR3 is CASSFSSGRYNEQFF. Written as DNA, the CDR3 is TGTGCCAGCAGCTTCTCTAGCGGGAGGTACAATGAGCAGTTCTTC.

In its sample, this clonotype was seen many times. The CDR3 nucleotides read TGTGCCAGCAGTTCGAGGCGGGCCTACGAGCAGTACTTC. Its protein is CASSSRRAYEQYF. The chain couples TRBV12-3 or TRBV12-4 to TRBJ2-7; the D gene is possibly TRBD2 (5 bases). This CDR3 spans 13 amino acids. The germline V and J ends were trimmed by 4 bases and 2 bases, with 9 bases remaining between them.

The table lists this clonotype with a few counts. The chain combines TRBV27 with TRBJ1-5; D not certain. The CDR3 consists of 16 residues. Germline values: CDR1 MNHEY, CDR2 SMNVEV (reference sequence). Between the trimmed V and J ends, which lost 5 bases and 4 bases, there was a span of 18 bases. The CDR3, as DNA: TGTGCCAGCAGTACCCGGTCGGAGGGCGCGAATCAGCCCCAGCATTTT. Protein: CASSTRSEGANQPQHF.

This clonotype was seen many times. V gene TRBV7-9 combines with J gene TRBJ2-1; D gene ambiguous. The CDR3 is 13 residues long. Germline V gene sequence: CDR1 SEHNR, CDR2 FQNEAQ (reference sequence). Trimming shortened V by 5 bases and J by 4 bases, and 9 bases separated the two germline ends. The CDR3 loop reads CASSPDAYNEQFF. The CDR3, as DNA: TGTGCCAGCAGCCCGGACGCATACAATGAGCAGTTCTTC.

This clonotype has ten or more counts. This chain uses TRBV27 with TRBJ1-1; 9 bases are shared with TRBD1. The CDR3 runs 16 residues. V was clipped by 5 bases and J by 2 bases; unmatched bases: 9. The germline V gene has CDR1 MNHEY and CDR2 SMNVEV (reference sequence). The CDR3 DNA is TGTGCCAGCAGTCACGGGACAGGGAGGTTTAACACTGAAGCTTTCTTT. Protein product: CASSHGTGRFNTEAFF.

This clonotype was counted ten times or more. The rearrangement links TRBV28 to TRBJ1-1, with 8 bases lining up with TRBD1. The germline CDR1 and CDR2 sequences are MDHEN and SYDVKM. There are 16 residues in the CDR3. J was trimmed by 4 bases and V by 5 bases; bases with no gene match: 12. The CDR3 nucleotides read TGTGCCAGCAGTCCCTGGGGCAGGGGGCGGGGCACTGAAGCTTTCTTT. Amino acid sequence: CASSPWGRGRGTEAFF.

This clonotype turned up a few times. The rearrangement uses TRBV19 and TRBJ1-5, with D hard to call. The germline V gene has CDR1 LNHDA and CDR2 SQIVND (reference sequence). Trimming removed 3 bases at V and 3 bases at J, with 12 bases between. The CDR3 covers 15 residues. The CDR3 DNA reads as TGTGCCAGTAGTATCGTGAACCCGGACAATCAGCCCCAGCATTTT. Its protein is CASSIVNPDNQPQHF.